This T cell receptor (beta chain) was documented in a study of OX40 agonist ivuxolimab in advanced cancers. Overall study context: Prior checkpoint blockade (anti-PD-1, anti-PD-L1 or anti-CTLA-4) was permitted; about 40% had it.

In germline, CDR1 is MNHNS, CDR2 SASEGT. The CDR3 sequence is 14 residues long. Trimming pared 3 bases from V and 0 bases from J, leaving 3 bases between. For this clone: Its specificity is not known.

The study's findings and limits: At 0.1 to 3.0 mg/kg and by week 6, clonal expansion occurred in CD4+ and CD8+ blood T cells.

Samples of blood were obtained at baseline, on cycle 4 day 1, and on cycle 7 day 1. Produced via immunoSEQ multiplex PCR; TCRdb's table is partial and in-frame only. This sample has tens of thousands of clones, with 80% to 95% found just once. The chain couples TRBV6-1 to TRBJ2-6; D remains unclear. The receptor was derived from an adult with an advanced solid tumor such as melanoma, head and neck, liver or kidney cancer. This specimen was CD4+ or CD8+ T cells sorted from blood, taken in a trial of the OX40 agonist ivuxolimab. This CDR3 reads CASSDTSGANVLTF. The CDR3 DNA is TGTGCCAGCAGTGATACCTCTGGGGCCAACGTCCTGACTTTC.